These T cell receptor beta chains were read from a single sample in a study of brain T cells in children with intractable seizures. Repertoires were generated with immunoSEQ multiplex PCR, while TCRdb's copy carries only in-frame clones and drops some. The table shows roughly 120,000 clones, with 85% to 95% occurring only once. The specimen was peripheral blood, collected at surgery. These receptors came from a boy less than two years old with hemimegalencephaly and intractable seizures. Each CDR3 is given with its conserved first and last residue. A D gene is named only where the DNA matches it firmly. Some rows mark clone size as missing; the rest say once, few, many or name a class of expanded clone.

cdr3_nt	cdr3_aa	clone_size	d_call	v_call	j_call
TGTGCCAGCAGCACCAGACTAGCGGGAGAAGCAGATACGCAGTATTTT	CASSTRLAGEADTQYF	NA	TRBD2	TRBV27	TRBJ2-3
TGTGCTAGTGGCCCGGGACTAGCGGGAGGTGAGCAGTTCTTC	CASGPGLAGGEQFF	once	TRBD2	TRBV12-5	TRBJ2-1
TGCGCCAGCAGTGAGTCGAGACCGCAAAGGGCGGATACGCAGTATTTT	CASSESRPQRADTQYF	NA	NA	TRBV10-1	TRBJ2-3
TGTGCCAGCAGTTTAGGGCGTAACTATGGCTACACCTTC	CASSLGRNYGYTF	once	NA	TRBV27	TRBJ1-2
TGTGCCAGCAGCCAAGTGGTCGGCCATTCACCCCTCCACTTT	CASSQVVGHSPLHF	NA	NA	TRBV3-1/TRBV3-2	TRBJ1-6
TGTGCCAGCGTAGCGCGAGATATCTACGAGCAGTACTTC	CASVARDIYEQYF	NA	NA	TRBV2	TRBJ2-7
TGTGCCAGCAGCTTAGCCCTGAACACTGAAGCTTTCTTT	CASSLALNTEAFF	NA	NA	TRBV13	TRBJ1-1
TGCGCCAGCAGGAGGGACACTTTCACAGATACGCAGTATTTT	CASRRDTFTDTQYF	NA	NA	TRBV5-1	TRBJ2-3
TGCGCCAGCAGCGATCTGGGGGGCGAGAACTATGGCTACACCTTC	CASSDLGGENYGYTF	NA	NA	TRBV5-1	TRBJ1-2
TGTGCCAGCAGCCCCCTCGCCAGGGCTGGAAACACCATATATTTT	CASSPLARAGNTIYF	NA	NA	TRBV7-2	TRBJ1-3
TGTGCCAGCAGCCAAGGGGGACAGTATGGCTACACCTTC	CASSQGGQYGYTF	NA	TRBD1	TRBV14	TRBJ1-2
TGTGCCAGCAGTGAAAGGGCCCGGGTGGGAGATACGCAGTATTTT	CASSERARVGDTQYF	NA	NA	TRBV2	TRBJ2-3
TGCAGCGTTAAGGAGGGGGAAACCACTGAAGCTTTCTTT	CSVKEGETTEAFF	once	NA	TRBV29-1	TRBJ1-1
TGTGCCAGCAGAGTCCTCTTCCGAACTAGCGGGAGTAATGAGCAGTTCTTC	CASRVLFRTSGSNEQFF	NA	NA	TRBV21-1	TRBJ2-1
TGTGCCAGCAGCCCACAGGTGGGCACTGAAGCTTTCTTT	CASSPQVGTEAFF	NA	NA	TRBV7-7	TRBJ1-1
TGCGCCAGCAGCCACCCTCCGGACAGGGTTGGCTCCTATAATTCACCCCTCCACTTT	CASSHPPDRVGSYNSPLHF	NA	TRBD1	TRBV4-1	TRBJ1-6
TGTGCCAGCAGCTTACCCCGGGGGGGAAGGACCACTGAAGCTTTCTTT	CASSLPRGGRTTEAFF	few	NA	TRBV5-5	TRBJ1-1
TGTGCCAGCAGTGAGAGGACAGCACTTAATGAAAAACTGTTTTTT	CASSERTALNEKLFF	NA	NA	TRBV2	TRBJ1-4
TGTGCCAGCAGCCTACTTGGTGGGTATGGCTACACCTTC	CASSLLGGYGYTF	NA	NA	TRBV28	TRBJ1-2
TGTGCCAGCAGCTTAATCGGGAGAGGAGATGAGCAGTTCTTC	CASSLIGRGDEQFF	NA	NA	TRBV7-3	TRBJ2-1
TGTGCCATCAGTGAGTGGGGGGGTAATGGCTACACCTTC	CAISEWGGNGYTF	NA	NA	TRBV10-3	TRBJ1-2
TGTGCCAGTAGTATCCTACAGCTTAGCAATCAGCCCCAGCATTTT	CASSILQLSNQPQHF	NA	NA	TRBV19	TRBJ1-5
TGTGCCAGTAGTATAGGTCGGGACGAGCAGTACTTC	CASSIGRDEQYF	NA	NA	TRBV19	TRBJ2-7
TGTGCCATCAGCCCGGGATCGGGCACCGGGGAGCTGTTTTTT	CAISPGSGTGELFF	NA	NA	TRBV10-3	TRBJ2-2
TGTGCCAGCAGCGTAGGCCCAGGGCTCGGGGAGCAGTACTTC	CASSVGPGLGEQYF	few	NA	TRBV9	TRBJ2-7
TGCGCCAGCAGCCAACAGCACGGTACCTACGAGCAGTACTTC	CASSQQHGTYEQYF	once	NA	TRBV4-3	TRBJ2-7
TGTGCCAGCAGGTTAGCCCCTCGCTCCTACGAGCAGTACTTC	CASRLAPRSYEQYF	NA	NA	TRBV27	TRBJ2-7
TGCGCCAGCAGCGCCGGGGGGAGCACAGATACGCAGTATTTT	CASSAGGSTDTQYF	once	TRBD2	TRBV5-1	TRBJ2-3
TGTGCCAGCAGCTGGGGGACAGGGACGGAGAATGAAAAACTGTTTTTT	CASSWGTGTENEKLFF	NA	TRBD1	TRBV5-5	TRBJ1-4
TGTGCCAGCAGTTCCCGCCGGGACGAGCAGTACTTC	CASSSRRDEQYF	NA	NA	TRBV12-3/TRBV12-4	TRBJ2-7
TGTGCCAGCAGCGTAGGAGGTAGCGTTTCCTACGAGCAGTACTTC	CASSVGGSVSYEQYF	NA	NA	TRBV9	TRBJ2-7
TGTGCCAGCAGCCCCCATCGGGACTACCTCAATGAGCAGTTCTTC	CASSPHRDYLNEQFF	NA	TRBD2	TRBV7-8	TRBJ2-1
TGTGCCAGCAGCGTGGGGGCTAGCGGGAGCAATGAGCAGTTCTTC	CASSVGASGSNEQFF	NA	TRBD2	TRBV9	TRBJ2-1
TGTGCCAGCTCACCACCGGGTGCCTACGAGCAGTACTTC	CASSPPGAYEQYF	NA	NA	TRBV18	TRBJ2-7
TGCGCCAGCAGCCAAATCACCGGGGAGCTGTTTTTT	CASSQITGELFF	NA	NA	TRBV5-1	TRBJ2-2
TGCGCCAGCAGCACCGGACAGGGGAGGGAGACCCAGTACTTC	CASSTGQGRETQYF	NA	TRBD1	TRBV5-1	TRBJ2-5
TGTGCCAGTAGTCCACCCCCGAGTGATGAGCAGTTCTTC	CASSPPPSDEQFF	NA	NA	TRBV19	TRBJ2-1
TGCGCCAGCAGCCAAAAAGATCTAGCGGAACAAGAGACCCAGTACTTC	CASSQKDLAEQETQYF	NA	TRBD2	TRBV4-1	TRBJ2-5
TGTGCCAGCAGACGGACCGGGGCAACTAATGAAAAACTGTTTTTT	CASRRTGATNEKLFF	NA	NA	TRBV7-8	TRBJ1-4
TGCGCCAGCAGCTTGGGGGCGCCGTCTCCTTATAATTCACCCCTCCACTTT	CASSLGAPSPYNSPLHF	NA	NA	TRBV5-1	TRBJ1-6